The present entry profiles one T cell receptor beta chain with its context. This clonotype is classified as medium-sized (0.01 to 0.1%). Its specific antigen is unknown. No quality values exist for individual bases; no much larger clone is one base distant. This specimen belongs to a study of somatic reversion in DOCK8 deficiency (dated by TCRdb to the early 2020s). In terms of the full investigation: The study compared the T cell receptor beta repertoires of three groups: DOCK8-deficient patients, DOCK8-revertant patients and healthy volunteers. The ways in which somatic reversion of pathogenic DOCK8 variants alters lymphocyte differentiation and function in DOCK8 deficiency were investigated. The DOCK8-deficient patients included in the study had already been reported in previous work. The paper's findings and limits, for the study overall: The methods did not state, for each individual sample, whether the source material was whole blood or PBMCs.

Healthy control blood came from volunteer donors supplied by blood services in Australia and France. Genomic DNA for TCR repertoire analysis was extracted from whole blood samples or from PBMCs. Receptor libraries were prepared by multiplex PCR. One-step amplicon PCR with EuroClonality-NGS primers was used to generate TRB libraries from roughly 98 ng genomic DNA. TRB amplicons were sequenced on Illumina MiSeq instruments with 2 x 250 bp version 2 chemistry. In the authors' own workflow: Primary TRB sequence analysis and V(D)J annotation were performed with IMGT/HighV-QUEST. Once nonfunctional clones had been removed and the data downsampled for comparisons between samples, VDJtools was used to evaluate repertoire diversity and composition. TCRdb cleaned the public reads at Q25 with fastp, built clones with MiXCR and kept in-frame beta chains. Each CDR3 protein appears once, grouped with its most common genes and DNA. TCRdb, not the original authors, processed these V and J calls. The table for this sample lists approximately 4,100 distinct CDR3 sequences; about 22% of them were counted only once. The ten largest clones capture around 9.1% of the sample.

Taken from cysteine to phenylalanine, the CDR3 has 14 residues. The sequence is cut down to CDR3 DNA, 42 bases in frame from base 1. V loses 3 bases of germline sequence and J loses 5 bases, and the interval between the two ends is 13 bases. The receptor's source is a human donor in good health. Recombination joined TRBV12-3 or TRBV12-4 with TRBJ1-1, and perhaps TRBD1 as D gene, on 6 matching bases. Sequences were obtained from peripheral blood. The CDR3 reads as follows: CASSFWGASTEAFF. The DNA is TGTGCCAGCAGTTTTTGGGGGGCTTCGACTGAAGCTTTCTTT.